One sample yielded the 22 T cell receptor beta chains listed below, sequenced in a study of blood T cell repertoires in COVID-19 (dated by TCRdb to the early 2020s). The method was the immunoSEQ multiplex PCR assay. TCRdb obtained this table from immuneACCESS and retained in-frame rearrangements with V and J assigned. These tables miss some clones; where compared with another copy, unresolved V genes account for less than half of the shortfall, and the remainder is unexplained. In this sample the table shows 200,000 to 300,000 clones, 70% to 90% of which occur a single time. The ten largest clones capture roughly 5% of the sample. The specimen sequenced was peripheral blood. These receptors were taken from a woman between 55 and 75 years old with COVID-19, enrolled during active disease.

V and J are TRBV30 and TRBJ1-5; TRBD1 aligns across 10 bases. Germline V gene data show CDR1 as GTSNPN and CDR2 as SVGIG (reference sequence). V shed 6 bases, J shed 7 bases, and the junction held 6 bases outside the gene matches. This CDR3 is built from 13 residues. The CDR3 coding sequence is TGTGCCTGTGCGGGGGACAGGGGCCAGCCCCAGCATTTT. As protein: CACAGDRGQPQHF. The full variable domain, rest sourced from reference TRBV30 and TRBJ1-5, is SQTIHQWPATLVQPVGSPLSLECTVEGTSNPNLYWYRQAAGRGLQLLFYSVGIGQISSEVPQNLSASRPQDRQFILSSKKLLLSDSGFYLCACAGDRGQPQHFGDGTRLSIL.

Worth noting for this clone: The junction differs from germline at one of its ends, possibly a read error. V usage is TRBV9 and J usage is TRBJ2-7, with TRBD2 identical over 7 bases. The CDR3 consists of 15 residues. Germline V gives CDR1 SGDLS, CDR2 YYNGEE. In DNA form, the CDR3 reads TGTGCCAGCACCGTAGGTCCAGCGGGAATCGACGAGCAGTACTTC. It translates to CASTVGPAGIDEQYF.

This chain links TRBV12-5 with TRBJ1-1; D remains unclear. CDR1 is LGHNT and CDR2 is FRNRAP in the germline V gene. This CDR3 has 15 amino acids. V dropped 0 bases and J dropped 4 bases, with 12 bases sitting between them. Written as DNA, the CDR3 is TGTGCTAGTGGTTTGGTAGGCCCCACGGGCACTGAAGCTTTCTTT. Protein sequence: CASGLVGPTGTEAFF.

CDR3 DNA sequence: TGTGCCAGCAGCGTAGGCAGCACAGAGCACTATGGCTACACCTTC. Translating gives CASSVGSTEHYGYTF. The chain combines TRBV9 with TRBJ1-2; no definite D call. Germline V gene data show CDR1 as SGDLS and CDR2 as YYNGEE. The CDR3 has 15 residues. V lost 0 bases to trimming and J lost 3 bases, with 12 bases between them.

With respect to this clone: The junction and the germline gene differ at one end; a read error may be behind it. The rearrangement joins TRBV23-1 to TRBJ2-4, with 7 nucleotides matching TRBD1. TRBV23-1 carries the ORF label, with uncertain function. The CDR3 loop spans 10 amino acids. The CDR3 loop is CASSGDRVDF. CDR3 bases: TGCGCCAGCAGTGGAGACAGGGTAGACTTC.

This clone was seen only once. The chain joins TRBV28 to TRBJ2-5; 7 bases are a match to TRBD1. There are 15 residues in the CDR3. Germline V gene data show CDR1 as MDHEN and CDR2 as SYDVKM. V was pared by 6 bases and J by 5 bases, with 12 bases of the junction left unmatched. The CDR3 loop is CASSSPTGVGETQYF. The CDR3 DNA reads as TGTGCCAGCAGCTCCCCTACAGGGGTTGGGGAGACCCAGTACTTC.

J is TRBJ2-7 and V is TRBV3-1 (or the pseudogene TRBV3-2); TRBD2 aligns across 13 bases. V shed 3 bases and J 3 bases; nucleotides not matched to a gene: 2. The length of the CDR3 is 15 residues. Germline V lookup: CDR1 LGHDT, CDR2 YNNKEL (reference sequence). The CDR3 loop reads CASSQGLAGSYEQYF. In nucleotides, the CDR3 is TGTGCCAGCAGCCAGGGACTAGCGGGAAGCTACGAGCAGTACTTC.

Worth noting for this clone: The same CDR3 also results from other DNA sequences found in this sample. The chain employs TRBV5-4 and TRBJ2-3; no reliable D call. CDR3 size: 14 residues. V lost 2 bases, J lost 0 bases, and 7 bases lay in between. Germline CDR1 is SGHNT and CDR2 is YYREEE (reference sequence). The CDR3: CASSLTASTDTQYF. CDR3 DNA sequence: TGTGCCAGCAGCTTAACAGCTAGCACAGATACGCAGTATTTT. Together with reference TRBV5-4 and TRBJ2-3, the CDR3 gives the full variable domain: ETGVTQSPTHLIKTRGQQVTLRCSSQSGHNTVSWYQQALGQGPQFIFQYYREEENGRGNFPPRFSGLQFPNYSSELNVNALELDDSALYLCASSLTASTDTQYFGPGTRLTVL.

The chain joins TRBV7-9 to TRBJ1-1, with no clear D. The CDR3 loop spans 15 amino acids. V was pared by 5 bases and J by 5 bases, with 18 bases between. From germline, CDR1 is SEHNR and CDR2 FQNEAQ (reference sequence). The CDR3: CASSLLTDRGTEAFF. The CDR3 DNA reads as TGTGCCAGCAGCCTATTGACGGATCGCGGTACTGAAGCTTTCTTT.

The rearrangement uses TRBV6-5 and TRBJ1-2, with a possible D match to TRBD1 (5 bases). Germline CDR1 reads MNHEY; CDR2 reads SVGAGI. V dropped 6 bases and J dropped 2 bases, with 10 bases sitting between them. The CDR3 runs to 13 residues. The CDR3 nucleotides are TGTGCCAGCAGCCCCAGGGAAAACTATGGCTACACCTTC. It is translated as CASSPRENYGYTF.

The rearrangement uses TRBV24-1 and TRBJ1-2; D is unclear. Germline V gene sequence: CDR1 KGHDR, CDR2 SFDVKD. The CDR3 is 12 residues long. Trimming took 6 bases from V and 2 from J, leaving 6 bases between them. The CDR3 nucleotides are TGTGCCACCAGTATGACAAACTATGGCTACACCTTC. Translation: CATSMTNYGYTF.

The chain has TRBV4-1 and TRBJ2-7; 8 nucleotides align to TRBD2. With 4 bases clipped from V and 2 bases from J, the junction kept 16 bases outside the gene matches. The CDR3 is 18 residues long. The germline V gene has CDR1 MGHRA and CDR2 YSYEKL. The CDR3 sequence is CASSRTLLAFGRAYEQYF. The CDR3 DNA follows: TGCGCCAGCAGCCGTACACTCCTAGCGTTCGGGAGGGCCTACGAGCAGTACTTC.

This clone showed up just once. The chain's CDR3 is CASSMSGNQPQHF. CDR3 in DNA: TGTGCCAGTAGTATGTCGGGGAATCAGCCCCAGCATTTT. J is TRBJ1-5 and V is TRBV19; D uncertain. V lost 3 bases and J 4 bases, leaving 7 bases between the germline ends. Germline V gene data show CDR1 as LNHDA and CDR2 as SQIVND (reference sequence). This CDR3 spans 13 amino acids.

This chain links TRBV14 with TRBJ1-6; D not resolved. The CDR3 is 15 amino acids. Germline CDR1 SGHDN, CDR2 FVKESK. V was trimmed by 4 bases and J by 10 bases, leaving 17 bases between them. The chain's CDR3 is CASSPLSGVGSPLHF. The CDR3, as DNA: TGTGCCAGCAGCCCATTGAGCGGGGTAGGCTCACCCCTCCACTTT.

The chain links TRBV4-1 to TRBJ1-3; no definite D call. Trimming left V 0 bases short and J 8 bases short, with 14 bases between. The CDR3 is 15 amino acids. CDR1 MGHRA and CDR2 YSYEKL come from the germline V gene. The CDR3 reads CASSQETDFSYTIYF. As DNA, the CDR3 is TGCGCCAGCAGCCAAGAAACGGACTTCTCCTACACCATATATTTT.

V is TRBV7-7 and J is TRBJ2-1, with TRBD1 as a possible D gene (6 bases). V was pared by 3 bases and J by 6 bases, with 15 bases between. This CDR3 spans 15 amino acids. Germline CDR1 SSHAT, CDR2 FNYEAQ (reference sequence). CDR3 in amino acids: CASSLLGAGINEQFF. CDR3 nucleotides: TGTGCCAGCAGCTTGTTGGGGGCCGGGATCAATGAGCAGTTCTTC. The entire variable domain, with the rest obtained from reference TRBV7-7 and TRBJ2-1, is as follows: GAGVSQSPRYKVTKRGQDVTLRCDPISSHATLYWYQQALGQGPEFLTYFNYEAQPDKSGLPSDRFSAERPEGSISTLTIQRTEQRDSAMYRCASSLLGAGINEQFFGPGTRLTVL.

The J gene is TRBJ1-1, the V gene TRBV6-1; a possible D gene is TRBD1 (6 bases). This CDR3 spans 17 amino acids. Trimming shortened V by 1 base and J by 0 bases, and 15 bases separated the two germline ends. From germline, CDR1 is MNHNS and CDR2 SASEGT. Here the CDR3 reads CASSEVGGAGLNTEAFF. The CDR3 coding sequence is TGTGCCAGCAGTGAAGTGGGGGGGGCCGGATTGAACACTGAAGCTTTCTTT.

This clone was seen a handful of times. The chain carries TRBV5-6 and TRBJ2-3; 9 bases fit TRBD1. The length of the CDR3 is 15 residues. Germline values: CDR1 SGHDT, CDR2 YYEEEE. Unmatched junction bases numbered 4, after V lost 3 bases and J lost 2 bases. The CDR3 DNA reads as TGTGCCAGCAGCTCCTGGACAGGGGACACAGATACGCAGTATTTT. Its translation is CASSSWTGDTDTQYF.

The chain joins TRBV9 to TRBJ1-5; 9 bases are shared with TRBD1. Germline trimming cut 2 bases from V and 3 bases from J; bases unmatched to any gene: 3. Germline loops: CDR1 SGDLS, CDR2 YYNGEE. The CDR3 covers 15 residues. As DNA, the CDR3 is TGTGCCAGCAGCGTGGGGACAGGGCCCAATCAGCCCCAGCATTTT. It specifies CASSVGTGPNQPQHF.

V is TRBV7-8 and J is TRBJ2-7, with a weak D call TRBD1 (6 bases). Looked up from germline, CDR1 is SGHVS and CDR2 is FQNEAQ. Trimming stripped 3 bases from V and 3 bases from J, with 21 bases between. The CDR3 consists of 17 residues. The CDR3 reads CASSFNPVQGKGYEQYF. CDR3 in DNA: TGTGCCAGCAGCTTCAACCCGGTACAGGGTAAGGGCTACGAGCAGTACTTC. The full variable domain, its missing parts supplied by reference TRBV7-8 and TRBJ2-7, is GAGVSQSPRYKVAKRGQDVALRCDPISGHVSLFWYQQALGQGPEFLTYFQNEAQLDKSGLPSDRFFAERPEGSVSTLKIQRTQQEDSAVYLCASSFNPVQGKGYEQYFGPGTRLTVT.

The chain joins TRBV19 to TRBJ1-2; 9 bases are shared with TRBD1. This CDR3 has 13 amino acids. The junction had 5 bases not matched to a gene; V was cut back by 5 bases and J by 7 bases. Germline CDR1 LNHDA, CDR2 SQIVND (reference sequence). CDR3 nucleotide sequence: TGTGCCAGTAGTCTACAGGGGGCAGGTGGCTACACCTTC. Its protein product is CASSLQGAGGYTF.

The rearrangement uses TRBV7-9 and TRBJ2-5; D is unresolved. The CDR3 runs to 11 residues. The germline V gene encodes CDR1 SEHNR and CDR2 FQNEAQ (reference sequence). V was clipped by 5 bases and J by 5 bases, with 6 bases between them. The CDR3 DNA follows: TGTGCCAGCAGCCTAATCGAGACCCAGTACTTC. This gives the protein CASSLIETQYF.